This T cell receptor beta chain comes out of a study of cytomegalovirus exposure and HLA in healthy donors. V lost 8 bases to trimming and J lost 4 bases; unmatched junction nucleotides: 11. Germline loops: CDR1 LGHNA, CDR2 YNFKEQ. The CDR3 covers 15 residues. Use of 60 Vbeta and 13 Jbeta primers characterized the PCR. Produced via immunoSEQ multiplex PCR; TCRdb's table is partial and in-frame only. This repertoire shows about 81,000 clones, around four fifths found once; its top ten account for around 3.1%. The rearrangement links TRBV4-2 to TRBJ2-1, with TRBD2 identical over 7 bases. Sample: PBMCs. The TCR originated in a man aged 50-59 years in good health and CMV-seropositive. CDR3 nucleotide sequence: TGTGCCAGCTGGGGGGTAGCGGGTGAATACAATGAGCAGTTCTTC. Its protein is CASWGVAGEYNEQFF.